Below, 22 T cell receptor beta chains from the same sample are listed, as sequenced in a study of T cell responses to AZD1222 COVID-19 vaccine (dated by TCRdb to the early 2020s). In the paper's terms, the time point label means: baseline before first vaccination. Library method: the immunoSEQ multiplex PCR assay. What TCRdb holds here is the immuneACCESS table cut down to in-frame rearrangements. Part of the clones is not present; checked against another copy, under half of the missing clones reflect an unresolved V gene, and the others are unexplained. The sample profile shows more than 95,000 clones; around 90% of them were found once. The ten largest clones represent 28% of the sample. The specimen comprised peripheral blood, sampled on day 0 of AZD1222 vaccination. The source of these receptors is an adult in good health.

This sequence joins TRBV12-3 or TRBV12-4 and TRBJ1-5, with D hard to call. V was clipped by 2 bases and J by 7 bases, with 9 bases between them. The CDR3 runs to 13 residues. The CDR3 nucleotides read TGTGCCAGCAGTTTATATCCAGACCAGCCCCAGCATTTT. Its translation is CASSLYPDQPQHF.

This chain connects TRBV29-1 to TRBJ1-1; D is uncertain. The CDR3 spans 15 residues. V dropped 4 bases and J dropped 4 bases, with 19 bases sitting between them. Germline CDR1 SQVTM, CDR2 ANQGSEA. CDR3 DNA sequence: TGCAGCGTTGGTGGGCCCGCGGGGATTGGCACTGAAGCTTTCTTT. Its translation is CSVGGPAGIGTEAFF.

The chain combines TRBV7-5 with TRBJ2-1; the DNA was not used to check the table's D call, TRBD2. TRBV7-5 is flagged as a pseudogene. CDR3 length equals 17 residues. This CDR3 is CARVCGAGFPFYNEQFF. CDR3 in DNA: TGTGCCAGAGTTTGTGGAGCGGGCTTCCCATTTTACAATGAGCAGTTCTTC.

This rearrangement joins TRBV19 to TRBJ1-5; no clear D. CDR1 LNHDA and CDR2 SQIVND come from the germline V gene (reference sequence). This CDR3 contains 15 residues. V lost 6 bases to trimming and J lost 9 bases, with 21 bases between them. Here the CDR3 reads CASSPGSKGERPQHF. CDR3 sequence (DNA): TGTGCCAGTAGCCCTGGCTCAAAAGGAGAACGGCCCCAGCATTTT.

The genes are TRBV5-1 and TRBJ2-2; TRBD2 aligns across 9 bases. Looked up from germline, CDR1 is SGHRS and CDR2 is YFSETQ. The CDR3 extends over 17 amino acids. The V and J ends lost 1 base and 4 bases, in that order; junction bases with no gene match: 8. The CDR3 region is CASSLKLAGSTTGELFF. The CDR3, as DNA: TGCGCCAGCAGCTTGAAGCTAGCGGGGAGCACCACCGGGGAGCTGTTTTTT.

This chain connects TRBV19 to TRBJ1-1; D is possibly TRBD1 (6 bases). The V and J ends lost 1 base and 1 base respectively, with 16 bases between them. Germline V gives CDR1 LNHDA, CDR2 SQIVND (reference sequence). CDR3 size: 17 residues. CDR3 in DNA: TGTGCCAGTAGTATAGGCCCGGGGGGCTCGGGGAACACTGAAGCTTTCTTT. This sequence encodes CASSIGPGGSGNTEAFF.

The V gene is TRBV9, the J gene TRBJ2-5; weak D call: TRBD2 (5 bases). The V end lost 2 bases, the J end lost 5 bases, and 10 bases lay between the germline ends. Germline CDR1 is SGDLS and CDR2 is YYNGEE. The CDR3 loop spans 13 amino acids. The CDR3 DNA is TGTGCCAGCAGCGTCCGGGGTGGGGAGACCCAGTACTTC. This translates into CASSVRGGETQYF.

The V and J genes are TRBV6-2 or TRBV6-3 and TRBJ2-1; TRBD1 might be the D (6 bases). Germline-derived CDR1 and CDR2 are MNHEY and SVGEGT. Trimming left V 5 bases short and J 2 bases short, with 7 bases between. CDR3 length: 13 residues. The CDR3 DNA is TGTGCCAGCAGTCGGGACACCTACAATGAGCAGTTCTTC. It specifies CASSRDTYNEQFF.

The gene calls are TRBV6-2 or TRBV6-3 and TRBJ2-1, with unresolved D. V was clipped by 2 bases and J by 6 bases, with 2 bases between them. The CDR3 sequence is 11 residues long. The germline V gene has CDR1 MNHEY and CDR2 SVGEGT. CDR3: CASSYRNEQFF. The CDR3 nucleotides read TGTGCCAGCAGTTACCGCAATGAGCAGTTCTTC.

The CDR3 loop reads CASSLVSRETEAFF. The CDR3 nucleotides read TGTGCCAGCAGCTTAGTGTCCAGGGAGACTGAAGCTTTCTTT. The chain links TRBV7-2 to TRBJ1-1; D is possibly TRBD1 (5 bases). Germline CDR1 is SGHTA and CDR2 is FQGNSA. Trimming stripped 1 base from V and 5 bases from J, with 11 bases between. The CDR3 totals 14 residues.

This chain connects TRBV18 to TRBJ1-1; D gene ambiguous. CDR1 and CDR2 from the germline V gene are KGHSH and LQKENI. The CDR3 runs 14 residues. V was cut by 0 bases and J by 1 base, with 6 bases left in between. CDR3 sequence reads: CASSPPNSNTEAFF. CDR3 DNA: TGTGCCAGCTCACCACCGAACTCGAACACTGAAGCTTTCTTT.

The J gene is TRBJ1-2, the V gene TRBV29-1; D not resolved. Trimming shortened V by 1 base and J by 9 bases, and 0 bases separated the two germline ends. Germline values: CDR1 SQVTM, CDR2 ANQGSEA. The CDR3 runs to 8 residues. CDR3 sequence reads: CSVEGYTF. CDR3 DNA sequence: TGCAGCGTTGAAGGCTACACCTTC.

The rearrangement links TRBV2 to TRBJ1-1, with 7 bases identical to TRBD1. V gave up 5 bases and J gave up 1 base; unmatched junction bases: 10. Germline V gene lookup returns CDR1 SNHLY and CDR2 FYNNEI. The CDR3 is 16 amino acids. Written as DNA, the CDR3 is TGTGCCAGCAGTCCCACCCAGGGGGGGGAGAACACTGAAGCTTTCTTT. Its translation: CASSPTQGGENTEAFF.

The CDR3 sequence is CASSRQGQGANTGELFF. In nucleotides, the CDR3 is TGTGCCAGTAGTAGACAGGGACAGGGAGCTAACACCGGGGAGCTGTTTTTT. V usage is TRBV19 and J usage is TRBJ2-2; 9 bases match TRBD1. V was clipped by 4 bases and J by 2 bases; unmatched bases: 8. CDR1 LNHDA and CDR2 SQIVND come from the germline V gene (reference sequence). This CDR3 contains 17 residues. The variable domain in full, completed from reference TRBV19 and TRBJ2-2, reads DGGITQSPKYLFRKEGQNVTLSCEQNLNHDAMYWYRQDPGQGLRLIYYSQIVNDFQKGDIAEGYSVSREKKESFPLTVTSAQKNPTAFYLCASSRQGQGANTGELFFGEGSRLTVL.

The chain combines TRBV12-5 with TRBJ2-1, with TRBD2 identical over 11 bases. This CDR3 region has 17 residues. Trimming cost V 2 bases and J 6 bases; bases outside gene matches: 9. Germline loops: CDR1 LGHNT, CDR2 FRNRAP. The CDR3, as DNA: TGTGCTAGTGGTTTGACTAGCGGGAGCCTACCCGGCAATGAGCAGTTCTTC. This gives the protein CASGLTSGSLPGNEQFF. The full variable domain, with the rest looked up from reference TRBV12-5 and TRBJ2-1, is DARVTQTPRHKVTEMGQEVTMRCQPILGHNTVFWYRQTMMQGLELLAYFRNRAPLDDSGMPKDRFSAEMPDATLATLKIQPSEPRDSAVYFCASGLTSGSLPGNEQFFGPGTRLTVL.

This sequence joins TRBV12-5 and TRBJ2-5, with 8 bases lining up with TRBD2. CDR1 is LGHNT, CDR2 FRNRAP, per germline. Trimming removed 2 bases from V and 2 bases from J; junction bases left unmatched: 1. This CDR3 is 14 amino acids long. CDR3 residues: CASGLTGGQETQYF. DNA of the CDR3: TGTGCTAGTGGTTTGACGGGGGGGCAAGAGACCCAGTACTTC.

CDR3 residues: CASRVDLRQNSPLHF. CDR3 DNA: TGTGCCAGCAGGGTTGACCTGCGACAAAATTCACCCCTCCACTTT. The chain carries TRBV6-5 and TRBJ1-6; no clear D gene. The CDR3 sequence is 15 residues long. The V end was cut by 6 bases, the J end by 7 bases, with 16 bases between. Germline CDR1 and CDR2: MNHEY and SVGAGI.

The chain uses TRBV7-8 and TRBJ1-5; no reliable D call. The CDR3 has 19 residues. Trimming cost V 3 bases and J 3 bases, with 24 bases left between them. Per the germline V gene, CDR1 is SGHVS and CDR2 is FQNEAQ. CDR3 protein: CASSFSTRAVGISNQPQHF. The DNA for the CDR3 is TGTGCCAGCAGCTTCAGCACAAGGGCGGTGGGGATTTCCAATCAGCCCCAGCATTTT.

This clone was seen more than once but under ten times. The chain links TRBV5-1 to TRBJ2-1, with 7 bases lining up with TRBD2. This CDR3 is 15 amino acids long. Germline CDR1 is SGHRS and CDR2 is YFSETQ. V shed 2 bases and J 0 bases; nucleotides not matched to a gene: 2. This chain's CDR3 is CASSFSGHSYNEQFF. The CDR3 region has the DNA TGCGCCAGCAGCTTTAGCGGGCACTCCTACAATGAGCAGTTCTTC.

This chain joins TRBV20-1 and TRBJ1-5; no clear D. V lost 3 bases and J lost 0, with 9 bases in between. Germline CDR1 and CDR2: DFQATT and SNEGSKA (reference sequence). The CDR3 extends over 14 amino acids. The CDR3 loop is CSASSSYSNQPQHF. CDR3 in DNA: TGCAGTGCTAGTTCGTCCTATAGCAATCAGCCCCAGCATTTT.

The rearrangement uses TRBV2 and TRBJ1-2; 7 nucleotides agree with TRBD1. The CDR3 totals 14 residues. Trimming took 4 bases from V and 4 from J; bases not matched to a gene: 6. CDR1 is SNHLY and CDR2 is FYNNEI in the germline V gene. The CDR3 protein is CASSAQGLSYGYTF. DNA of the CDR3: TGTGCCAGCAGTGCACAGGGGTTGAGCTATGGCTACACCTTC. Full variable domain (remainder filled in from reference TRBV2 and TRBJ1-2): EPEVTQTPSHQVTQMGQEVILRCVPISNHLYFYWYRQILGQKVEFLVSFYNNEISEKSEIFDDQFSVERPDGSNFTLKIRSTKLEDSAMYFCASSAQGLSYGYTFGSGTRLTVV.

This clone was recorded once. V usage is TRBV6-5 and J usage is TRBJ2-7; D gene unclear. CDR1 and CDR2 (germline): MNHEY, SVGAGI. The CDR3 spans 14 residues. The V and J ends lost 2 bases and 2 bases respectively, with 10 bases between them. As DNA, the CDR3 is TGTGCCAGCAGTTACGGTGGGCTAACCTACGAGCAGTACTTC. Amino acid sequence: CASSYGGLTYEQYF.